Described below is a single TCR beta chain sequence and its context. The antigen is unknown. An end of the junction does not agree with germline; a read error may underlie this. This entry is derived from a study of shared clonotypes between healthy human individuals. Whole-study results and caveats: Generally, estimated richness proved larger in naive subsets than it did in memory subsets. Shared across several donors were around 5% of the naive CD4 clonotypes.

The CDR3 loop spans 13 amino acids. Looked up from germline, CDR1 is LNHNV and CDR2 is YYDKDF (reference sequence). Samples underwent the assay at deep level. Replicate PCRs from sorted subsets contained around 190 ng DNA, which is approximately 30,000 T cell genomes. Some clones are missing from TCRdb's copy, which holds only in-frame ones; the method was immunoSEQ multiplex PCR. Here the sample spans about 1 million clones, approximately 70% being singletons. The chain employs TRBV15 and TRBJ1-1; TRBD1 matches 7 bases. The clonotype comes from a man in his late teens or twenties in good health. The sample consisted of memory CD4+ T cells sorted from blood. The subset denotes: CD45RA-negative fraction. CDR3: CATSRTWDSPNVF. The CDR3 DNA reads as TGTGCCACCAGCAGAACCTGGGACAGTCCTAACGTATTT.